This entry describes one T cell receptor beta chain. TCRdb's table, derived via immunoSEQ multiplex PCR, lists solely in-frame clones and lacks some. This table holds around 380,000 clones, about 89% found once. The sample originates from a study of blood T cell repertoires in COVID-19. This CDR3 has 17 residues. Looked up from germline, CDR1 is SGHVS and CDR2 is FQNEAQ. The trim removed 5 bases at V and 0 bases at J, leaving 8 bases unmatched. The receptor was derived from a man aged 25-40 years who had recovered from COVID-19. Sample: PBMCs or T cells enriched from blood (not recorded which). This chain joins TRBV7-8 and TRBJ2-7, with 12 bases aligning to TRBD2. CDR3 sequence: CASSLRLAGASSYEQYF. The CDR3 DNA follows: TGTGCCAGCAGCCTAAGACTAGCGGGGGCGAGCTCCTACGAGCAGTACTTC.